This entry lists 6 T cell receptor beta chains sequenced from one sample in a study of T cell responses to AZD1222 COVID-19 vaccine. Method: immunoSEQ multiplex PCR; TCRdb's copy keeps in-frame clones and lacks some. The repertoire has 140,000 or so clones, about 90% of them found once; the top ten carry 3.5% to 4.5%. Sequenced here: peripheral blood, sampled 28 days after the second AZD1222 dose. The receptors come from an adult who received the AZD1222 COVID-19 vaccine.

This chain uses TRBV18 with TRBJ2-2, with D perhaps matching TRBD1 (5 bases). This CDR3 region has 18 residues. In germline, CDR1 is KGHSH, CDR2 LQKENI. Trimming cost V 4 bases and J 0 bases, with 18 bases left between them. CDR3 DNA sequence: TGTGCCAGCTCACGGGCACCCACGCAGGGATCGAACACCGGGGAGCTGTTTTTT. This codes for CASSRAPTQGSNTGELFF.

The chain is built from TRBV6-1 and TRBJ1-1; the match to TRBD1 covers 7 bases. With 1 base clipped from V and 1 base from J, the junction kept 0 bases outside the gene matches. The CDR3 is made up of 14 amino acids. CDR1 is MNHNS and CDR2 is SASEGT in the germline V gene. This CDR3 reads CASSEGTGNTEAFF. CDR3 nucleotide sequence: TGTGCCAGCAGTGAAGGGACAGGGAACACTGAAGCTTTCTTT.

V usage is TRBV13 and J usage is TRBJ2-3, with D unclear. The CDR3 runs 16 residues. Germline lookup yields CDR1 PRHDT and CDR2 FYEKMQ (reference sequence). V was trimmed by 5 bases and J by 0 bases, leaving 15 bases between them. CDR3 sequence: CASSDGRASSTDTQYF. DNA for the CDR3: TGTGCCAGCAGCGACGGTCGAGCCTCTAGCACAGATACGCAGTATTTT.

This sequence joins TRBV14 and TRBJ1-2; no definite D call. The CDR3 is 12 amino acids. CDR1 is SGHDN, CDR2 FVKESK, per germline. The V end was cut by 2 bases, the J end by 2 bases, with 3 bases between. CDR3 nucleotide sequence: TGTGCCAGCAGCCAAACAAACTATGGCTACACCTTC. Protein: CASSQTNYGYTF.

The V call is TRBV9, the J call TRBJ2-1; no clear D. Germline V gene sequence: CDR1 SGDLS, CDR2 YYNGEE. This CDR3 region has 15 residues. V lost 3 bases and J 6 bases, leaving 16 bases between the germline ends. The CDR3 sequence is CASSADPTLLNEQFF. CDR3 DNA: TGTGCCAGCAGCGCGGACCCGACACTACTCAATGAGCAGTTCTTC.

The chain couples TRBV25-1 to TRBJ1-6, with 8 bases aligning to TRBD1. Germline V lookup: CDR1 MGHDK, CDR2 SYGVNS. The CDR3 contains 13 residues. Germline trimming cut 10 bases from V and 10 bases from J; bases unmatched to any gene: 9. CDR3 DNA: TGTGCCACACTACAGGGGGAGGGATCACCCCTCCACTTT. Amino acid sequence: CATLQGEGSPLHF.